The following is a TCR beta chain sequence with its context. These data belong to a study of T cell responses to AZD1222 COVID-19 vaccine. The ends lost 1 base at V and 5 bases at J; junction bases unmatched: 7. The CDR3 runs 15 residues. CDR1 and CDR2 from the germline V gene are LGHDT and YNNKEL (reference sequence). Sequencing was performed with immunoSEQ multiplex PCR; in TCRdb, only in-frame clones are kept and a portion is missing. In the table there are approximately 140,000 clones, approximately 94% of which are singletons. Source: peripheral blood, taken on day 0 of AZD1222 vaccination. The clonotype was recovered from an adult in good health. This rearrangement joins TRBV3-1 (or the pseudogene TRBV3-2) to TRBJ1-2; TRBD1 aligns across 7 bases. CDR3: CASSQADRPGYGYTF. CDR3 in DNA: TGTGCCAGCAGCCAAGCGGACAGGCCGGGGTATGGCTACACCTTC.